This T cell receptor (beta chain) was retrieved from a study of blood T cell repertoires in COVID-19. Study as a whole: Some COVID-19 samples were acute and others convalescent; all came from the United States, Italy and Spain. The analysed material was cDNA or gDNA that came from T cells, B-cell-depleted T cells, or PBMCs.

As originally analysed: Using reference gene primer amplification, nucleated cell counts were estimated. TCRdb keeps only in-frame clones here, not all; method: immunoSEQ multiplex PCR. V and J calls and clone size are given by that table; D and trimming were obtained from the DNA. This sample has roughly 160,000 clones, with approximately 85% found just once. Seattle's cohort entered during active infection and was followed longitudinally. There are 14 residues in the CDR3. V was pared by 4 bases and J by 2 bases, with 12 bases between. Germline V gene lookup returns CDR1 ENHRY and CDR2 SYGVKD. The rearrangement uses TRBV10-3 and TRBJ2-7; D possibly corresponds to TRBD2 (7 bases). This receptor was taken from a woman older than 75 with COVID-19, enrolled during active disease. Sequencing was performed on peripheral blood. This chain's CDR3 is CAISAGGYTYEQYF. The CDR3, as DNA: TGTGCCATCAGTGCGGGGGGCTACACCTACGAGCAGTACTTC.